The present T cell receptor (beta chain) was sequenced within a study of blood T cell repertoires in COVID-19 (TCRdb year 2020). Describing the broader study: Samples from collaborators originated in the United States, Italy and Spain and spanned both the acute and convalescent phases of COVID-19. The prospective study material was composed of cDNA or gDNA derived from T cells, B-cell-depleted T cells, or PBMCs. Subjects who had been exposed to COVID-19, were actively infected with it, or had recovered from it provided the deeply sampled blood TCRbeta repertoires that made up the dataset. The repertoires were released in a freely available public database meant as a resource for research on the immune response to SARS-CoV-2. Samples were obtained from the ongoing ImmuneRACE study (first 160 participants) and from about 1,300 subjects provided by 6 global collaborators. Sample metadata almost always included a de-identified subject ID, COVID-19 status, age in years and sex. Where available, HLA class I and class II types were obtained from metadata supplied by the sample provider rather than from assay-based typing. Results and caveats for the whole study, not just this receptor: The quantity of clinical and demographic metadata differed by source and by participant and was supplied without curation.

The collaborating institutions used their own protocols to collect whole blood in K2EDTA tubes. Collaborator samples were shipped for TCRbeta analysis as frozen whole blood, isolated PBMCs, or DNA extracted from either sample type. A word on this clone: The antigen it binds to is not known. Per-nucleotide qualities are absent, and no much larger clonotype sits a single base away.

TCRbeta CDR3 regions were amplified from genomic DNA by means of the immunoSEQ Assay, a bias-controlled multiplex PCR. For the original study's pipeline: Nucleated cell counts per sample were estimated from amplification of reference gene primers within the assay. To quantify the absolute abundance of each unique TCRbeta CDR3 rearrangement, sequence reads were collapsed and filtered. For each sample, productive Simpson clonality was calculated by taking the square root of Simpson's diversity index across productive rearrangements. The immuneACCESS repertoire file appears here via TCRdb, limited to in-frame rearrangements. These files lack a portion of the clones; in checked studies, under half of the deficit traces to unresolved V genes, and the cause of the others is not known. V, J and clone size derive from that table, while D and trimming were established from the DNA sequence. The sample yields fewer than 200,000 clones; under 85% were counted once. More than 8% of the sample is taken by the ten largest.

The sequence came from a woman older than 75 with acute or convalescent COVID-19. Sequencing input: peripheral blood.

The sequence in DNA is TGTGCCAGCAGTGATACAGGGTTGACTAATGAAAAACTGTTTTTT. It codes for CASSDTGLTNEKLFF. Here the chain combines TRBV6-1 and TRBJ1-4, and possibly TRBD1, on 6 matching bases. Its CDR3 holds 15 amino acids, cysteine through phenylalanine. Solely the CDR3 DNA is kept, with 45 bases framed from the first base. Trimming takes 3 bases from V and 2 bases from J, and the germline ends sit 10 bases apart. The germline V gene yields MNHNS for CDR1 and SASEGT for CDR2.